This TCR beta chain was identified during a study of CD8 T cells in Susac syndrome. RNA was extracted with the RNeasy kit, and a quantity of about 0.45 to 1 ug was reverse transcribed using random hexamers. TCRdb analysed the immunoSEQ multiplex PCR reads with MiXCR anew, one entry per CDR3 protein. The sample records some 170,000 distinct CDR3 sequences, approximately 94% being singletons. The V gene's germline CDR1 is LGHDT and CDR2 YNNKEL (reference sequence). Trimming stripped 7 bases from V and 6 bases from J, with 19 bases between. This CDR3 region has 14 residues. This sequence was found in a human donor with multiple sclerosis. The sample comprised CD4+ T cells from PBMCs. The chain couples TRBV3-1 to TRBJ2-7; TRBD2 is a possible D gene (6 bases). The CDR3 region is CASTISTSPTEQYF. Here the CDR3 DNA reads TGTGCCAGCACCATATCTACTAGCCCGACCGAGCAGTACTTC.